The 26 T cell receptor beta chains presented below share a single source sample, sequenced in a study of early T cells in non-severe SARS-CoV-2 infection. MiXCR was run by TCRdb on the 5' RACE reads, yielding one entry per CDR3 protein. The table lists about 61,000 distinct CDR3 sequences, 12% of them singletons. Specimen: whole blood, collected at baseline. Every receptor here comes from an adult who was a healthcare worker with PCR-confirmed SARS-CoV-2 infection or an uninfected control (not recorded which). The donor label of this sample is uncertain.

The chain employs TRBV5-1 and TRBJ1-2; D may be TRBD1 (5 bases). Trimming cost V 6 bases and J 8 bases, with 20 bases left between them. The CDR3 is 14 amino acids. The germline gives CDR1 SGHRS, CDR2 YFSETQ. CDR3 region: CASTPGRDPWGYTF. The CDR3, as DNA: TGCGCCAGCACTCCGGGACGGGACCCTTGGGGCTACACCTTC.

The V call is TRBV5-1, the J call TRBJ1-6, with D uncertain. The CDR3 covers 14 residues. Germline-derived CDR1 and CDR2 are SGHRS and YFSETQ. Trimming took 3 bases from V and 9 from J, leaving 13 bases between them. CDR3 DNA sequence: TGCGCCAGCAGCTCAAACTCGGGAGTTTCACCCCTCCACTTT. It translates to CASSSNSGVSPLHF. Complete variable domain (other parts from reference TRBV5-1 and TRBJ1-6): KAGVTQTPRYLIKTRGQQVTLSCSPISGHRSVSWYQQTPGQGLQFLFEYFSETQRNKGNFPGRFSGRQFSNSRSEMNVSTLELGDSALYLCASSSNSGVSPLHFGNGTRLTVT.

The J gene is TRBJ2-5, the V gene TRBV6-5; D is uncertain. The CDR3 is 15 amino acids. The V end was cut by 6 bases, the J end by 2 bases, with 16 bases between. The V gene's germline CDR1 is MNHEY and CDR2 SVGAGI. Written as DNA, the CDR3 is TGTGCCAGCAGCCCGAGGCCTCGTCTACAAGAGACCCAGTACTTC. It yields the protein CASSPRPRLQETQYF.

Written as DNA, the CDR3 is TGTGCCAGCAGTTACGAGCAGGGTAAAACCTCAGGGCTGTACGTC. It specifies CASSYEQGKTSGLYV. This rearrangement joins TRBV6-6 to TRBJ2-7, with D possibly TRBD1 on 5 matching bases. Trimming removed 2 bases at V and 12 bases at J, with 23 bases between. Germline loops: CDR1 MNHNY, CDR2 SVGAGI (reference sequence). This CDR3 is built from 15 residues.

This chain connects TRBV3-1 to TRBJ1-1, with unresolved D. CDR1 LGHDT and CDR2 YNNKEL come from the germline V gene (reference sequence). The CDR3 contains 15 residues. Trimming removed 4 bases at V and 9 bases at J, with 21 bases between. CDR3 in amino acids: CASSLNGNLHPKAFF. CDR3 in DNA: TGTGCCAGCAGCCTAAACGGGAACCTACATCCGAAAGCTTTCTTT.

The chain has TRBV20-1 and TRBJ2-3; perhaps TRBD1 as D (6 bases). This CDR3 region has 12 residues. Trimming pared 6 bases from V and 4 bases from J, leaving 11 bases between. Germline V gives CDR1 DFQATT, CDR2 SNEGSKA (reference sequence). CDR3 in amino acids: CSATRGADTQYF. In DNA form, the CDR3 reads TGCAGTGCAACCAGGGGAGCAGATACGCAGTATTTT.

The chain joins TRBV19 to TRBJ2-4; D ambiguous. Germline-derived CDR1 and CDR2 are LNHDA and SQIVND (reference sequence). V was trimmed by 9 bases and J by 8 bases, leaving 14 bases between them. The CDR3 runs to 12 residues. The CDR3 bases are TGTGCCAGGACGGGTCCCCGCGACATTCAGTACTTC. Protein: CARTGPRDIQYF.

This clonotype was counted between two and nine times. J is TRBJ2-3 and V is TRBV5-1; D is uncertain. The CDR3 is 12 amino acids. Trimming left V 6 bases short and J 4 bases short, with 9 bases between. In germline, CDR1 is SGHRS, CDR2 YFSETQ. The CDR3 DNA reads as TGCGCCAGCATATCAGACGCAGATACGCAGTATTTT. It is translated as CASISDADTQYF.

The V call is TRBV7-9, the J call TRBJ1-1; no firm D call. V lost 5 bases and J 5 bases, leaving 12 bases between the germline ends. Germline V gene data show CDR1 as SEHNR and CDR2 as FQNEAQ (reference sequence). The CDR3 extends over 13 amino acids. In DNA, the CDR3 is TGTGCCAGCAGCCGGTCGGACGATACTGAAGCTTTCTTT. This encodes CASSRSDDTEAFF.

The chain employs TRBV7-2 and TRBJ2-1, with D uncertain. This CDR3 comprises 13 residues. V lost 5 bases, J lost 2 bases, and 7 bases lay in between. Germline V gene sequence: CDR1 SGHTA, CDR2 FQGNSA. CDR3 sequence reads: CASSLDAYNEQFF. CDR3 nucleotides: TGTGCCAGCAGCCTTGACGCCTACAATGAGCAGTTCTTC.

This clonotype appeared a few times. CDR3 bases: TGTGCCAGCAGGAGATACCGGGACAGGGTACATGAAAAACTGTTTTTT. Protein sequence: CASRRYRDRVHEKLFF. This rearrangement joins TRBV6-5 to TRBJ1-4, with TRBD1 identical over 9 bases. Trimming took 6 bases from V and 6 from J; bases not matched to a gene: 11. Germline loops: CDR1 MNHEY, CDR2 SVGAGI. The CDR3 has 16 amino acids.

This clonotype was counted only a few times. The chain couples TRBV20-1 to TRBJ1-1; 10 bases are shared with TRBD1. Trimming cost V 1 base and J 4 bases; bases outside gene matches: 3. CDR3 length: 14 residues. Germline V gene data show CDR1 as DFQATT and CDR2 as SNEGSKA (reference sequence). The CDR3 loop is CSARGRDRGTEAFF. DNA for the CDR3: TGCAGTGCTAGAGGACGGGACAGGGGCACTGAAGCTTTCTTT.

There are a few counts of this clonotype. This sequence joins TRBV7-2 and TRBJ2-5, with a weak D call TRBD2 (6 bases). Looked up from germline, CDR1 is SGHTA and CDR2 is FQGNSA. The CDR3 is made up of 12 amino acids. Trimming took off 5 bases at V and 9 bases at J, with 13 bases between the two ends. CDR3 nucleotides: TGTGCCAGCAGCCCTGGGCGGGGCGCCCAGTACTTC. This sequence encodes CASSPGRGAQYF.

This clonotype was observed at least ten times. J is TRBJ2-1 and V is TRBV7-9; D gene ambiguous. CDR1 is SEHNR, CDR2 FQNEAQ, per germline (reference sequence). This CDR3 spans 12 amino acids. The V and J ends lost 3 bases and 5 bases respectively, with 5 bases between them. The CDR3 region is CASSFTNNEQFF. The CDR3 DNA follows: TGTGCCAGCAGCTTTACCAACAATGAGCAGTTCTTC. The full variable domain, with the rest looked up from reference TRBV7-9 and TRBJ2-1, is DTGVSQNPRHKITKRGQNVTFRCDPISEHNRLYWYRQTLGQGPEFLTYFQNEAQLEKSRLLSDRFSAERPKGSFSTLEIQRTEQGDSAMYLCASSFTNNEQFFGPGTRLTVL.

CDR3 nucleotide sequence: TGTGCTAGTGGTTTGGTAATATCGGGACAGGGGGCTCGCGAGCAGTACGTC. The encoded protein is CASGLVISGQGAREQYV. This chain connects TRBV12-5 to TRBJ2-7; 12 positions agree with TRBD1. V shed 0 bases, J shed 6 bases, and the junction held 9 bases outside the gene matches. The CDR3 runs 17 residues. CDR1 and CDR2 from the germline V gene are LGHNT and FRNRAP.

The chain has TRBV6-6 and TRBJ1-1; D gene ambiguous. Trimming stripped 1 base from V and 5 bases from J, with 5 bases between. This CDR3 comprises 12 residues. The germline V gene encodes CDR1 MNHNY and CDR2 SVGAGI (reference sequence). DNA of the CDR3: TGTGCCAGCAGTTACTTGGAGACTGAAGCTTTCTTT. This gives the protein CASSYLETEAFF.

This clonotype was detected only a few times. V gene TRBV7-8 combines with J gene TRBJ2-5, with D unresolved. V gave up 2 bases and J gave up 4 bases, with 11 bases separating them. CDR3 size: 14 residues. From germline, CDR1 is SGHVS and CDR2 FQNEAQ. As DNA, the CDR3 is TGTGCCAGCAGCTTATCCGGAACGATAGAGACCCAGTACTTC. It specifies CASSLSGTIETQYF.

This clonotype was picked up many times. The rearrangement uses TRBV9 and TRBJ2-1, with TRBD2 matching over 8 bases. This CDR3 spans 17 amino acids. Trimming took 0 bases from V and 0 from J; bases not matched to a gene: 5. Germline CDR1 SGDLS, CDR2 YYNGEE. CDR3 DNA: TGTGCCAGCAGCGTAGAGGGAGCGGGGGCCTCCTACAATGAGCAGTTCTTC. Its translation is CASSVEGAGASYNEQFF.

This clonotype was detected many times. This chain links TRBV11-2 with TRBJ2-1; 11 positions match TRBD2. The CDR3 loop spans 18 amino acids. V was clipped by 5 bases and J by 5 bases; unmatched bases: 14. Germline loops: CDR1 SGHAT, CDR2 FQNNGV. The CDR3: CASSRLKLAGGTNNEQFF. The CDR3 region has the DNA TGTGCCAGCAGCCGTCTTAAGCTAGCGGGGGGAACTAACAATGAGCAGTTCTTC.

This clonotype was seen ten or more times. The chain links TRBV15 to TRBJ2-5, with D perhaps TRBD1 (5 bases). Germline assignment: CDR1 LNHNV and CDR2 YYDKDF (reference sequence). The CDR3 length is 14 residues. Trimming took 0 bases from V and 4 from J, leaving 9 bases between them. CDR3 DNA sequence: TGTGCCACCAGCAGAGACGTAGGGGCAGAGACCCAGTACTTC. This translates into CATSRDVGAETQYF.

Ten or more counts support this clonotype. CDR3 bases: TGTGCCAGCAGCTTCCGGGGGCTTGGTGAAAAACTGTTTTTT. Amino acids: CASSFRGLGEKLFF. The V call is TRBV7-2, the J call TRBJ1-4, with D perhaps TRBD1 (6 bases). The length of the CDR3 is 14 residues. With 3 bases removed from V and 7 bases from J, the gap between germline ends came to 12 bases. Per germline, CDR1 SGHTA and CDR2 FQGNSA.

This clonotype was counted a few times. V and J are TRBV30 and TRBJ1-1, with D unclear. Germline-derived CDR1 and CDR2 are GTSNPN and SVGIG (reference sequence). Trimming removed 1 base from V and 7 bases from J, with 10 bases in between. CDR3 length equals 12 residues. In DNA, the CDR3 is TGTGCCTGGAGTGACAGTCTCCTTGAAGCTTTCTTT. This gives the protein CAWSDSLLEAFF.

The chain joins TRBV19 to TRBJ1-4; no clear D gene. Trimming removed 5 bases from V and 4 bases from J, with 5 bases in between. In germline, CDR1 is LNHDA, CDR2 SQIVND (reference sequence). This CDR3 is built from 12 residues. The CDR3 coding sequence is TGTGCCAGTAGTCTCGGTAATGAAAAACTGTTTTTT. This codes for CASSLGNEKLFF.

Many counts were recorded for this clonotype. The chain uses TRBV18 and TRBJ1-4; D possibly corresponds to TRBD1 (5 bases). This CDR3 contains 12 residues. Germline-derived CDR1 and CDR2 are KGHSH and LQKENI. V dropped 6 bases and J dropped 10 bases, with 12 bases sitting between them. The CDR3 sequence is CASSQDTSKLFF. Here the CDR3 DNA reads TGTGCCAGCTCGCAGGACACTTCAAAACTGTTTTTT.

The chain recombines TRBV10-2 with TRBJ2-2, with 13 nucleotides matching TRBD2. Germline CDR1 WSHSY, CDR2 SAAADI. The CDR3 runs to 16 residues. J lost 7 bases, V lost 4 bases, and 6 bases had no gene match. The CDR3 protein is CASSVTSGGAGGELFF. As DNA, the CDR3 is TGCGCCAGCAGTGTAACTAGCGGGGGGGCTGGCGGGGAGCTGTTTTTT.

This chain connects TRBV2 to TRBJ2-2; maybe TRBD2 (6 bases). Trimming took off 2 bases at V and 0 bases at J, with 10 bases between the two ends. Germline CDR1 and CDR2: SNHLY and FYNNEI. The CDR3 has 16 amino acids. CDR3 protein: CASSETGTANTGELFF. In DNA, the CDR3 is TGTGCCAGCAGTGAAACCGGGACTGCGAACACCGGGGAGCTGTTTTTT.